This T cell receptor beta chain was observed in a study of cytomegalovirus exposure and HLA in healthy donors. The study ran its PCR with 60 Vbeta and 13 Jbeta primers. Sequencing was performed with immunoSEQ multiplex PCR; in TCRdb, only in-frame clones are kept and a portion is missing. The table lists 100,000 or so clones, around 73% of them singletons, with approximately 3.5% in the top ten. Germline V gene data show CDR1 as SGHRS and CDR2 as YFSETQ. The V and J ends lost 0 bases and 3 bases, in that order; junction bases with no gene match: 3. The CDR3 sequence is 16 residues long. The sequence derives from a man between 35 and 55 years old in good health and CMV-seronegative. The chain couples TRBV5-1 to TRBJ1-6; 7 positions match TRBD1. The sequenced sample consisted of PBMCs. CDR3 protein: CASSLGQGDYNSPLHF. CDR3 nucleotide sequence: TGCGCCAGCAGCTTGGGGCAGGGGGACTATAATTCACCCCTCCACTTT.